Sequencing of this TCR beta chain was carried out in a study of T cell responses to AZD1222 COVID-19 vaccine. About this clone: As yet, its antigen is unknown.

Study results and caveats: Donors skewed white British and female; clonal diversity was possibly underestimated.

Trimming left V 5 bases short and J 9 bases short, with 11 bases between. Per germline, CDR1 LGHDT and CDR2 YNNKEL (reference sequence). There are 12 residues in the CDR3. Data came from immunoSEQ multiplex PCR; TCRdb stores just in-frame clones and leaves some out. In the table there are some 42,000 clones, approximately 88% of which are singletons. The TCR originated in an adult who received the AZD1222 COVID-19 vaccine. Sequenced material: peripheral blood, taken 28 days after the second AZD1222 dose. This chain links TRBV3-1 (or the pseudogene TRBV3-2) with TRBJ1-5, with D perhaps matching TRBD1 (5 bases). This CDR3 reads CASSWPGGPQHF. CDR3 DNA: TGTGCCAGCAGCTGGCCCGGGGGGCCCCAGCATTTT.